This T cell receptor beta chain is drawn from a study of shared clonotypes between healthy human individuals. The CDR3 length is 16 residues. The test was conducted at deep level. Genomic DNA per cell subset filled all wells of several immunoSEQ plates. Data came from immunoSEQ multiplex PCR; TCRdb stores just in-frame clones and leaves some out. This sample has about 460,000 clones; roughly four fifths occur once, and the top ten carry around 12%. The chain couples TRBV21-1 to TRBJ1-2. TRBV21-1 is classified as a pseudogene. The source is a woman aged 40-49 years in good health. Some clones in this sample may be carry-over from other donors' samples. The sequenced sample consisted of PBMCs. DNA of the CDR3: TGTGCCAGCAGCAAAGCGTTAGGGCCTACTAACTATGGCTACACCTTC. It is translated as CASSKALGPTNYGYTF.